A selection of T cell receptor beta chains follows, all from one sample in a study of T cell responses to AZD1222 COVID-19 vaccine. The data were produced by immunoSEQ multiplex PCR, yet TCRdb's version contains in-frame clones alone and is incomplete. Here the sample spans 120,000 to 150,000 clones, around nine tenths being singletons. The sequenced sample was peripheral blood, obtained on day 0 of AZD1222 vaccination. The receptor source for this set is an adult in good health. Each CDR3 is given with its conserved first and last residue. A D gene is named only where the DNA matches it firmly. Some rows have no size entry. The others give once, few or many, or a class for an expanded clone.

j_gene,d_gene,abundance,v_gene,CDR3nt,CDR3aa
TRBJ1-2,TRBD1,-,TRBV7-2,TGTGCCAGCAGCTTAGCCGGGACAGGGTGGTATGGCTACACCTTC,CASSLAGTGWYGYTF
TRBJ1-2,-,-,TRBV18,TGTGCCAGCTCACCATGGACCAAGGGCTACACCTTC,CASSPWTKGYTF
TRBJ1-5,-,-,TRBV4-3,TGCGCCAGCAGCCAAGTGGTAGGCAATCAGCCCCAGCATTTT,CASSQVVGNQPQHF
TRBJ2-2,-,few,TRBV7-2,TGTGCCAGCGGACGACAAGGGATCACCGGGGAGCTGTTTTTT,CASGRQGITGELFF
TRBJ1-3,-,-,TRBV3-1/TRBV3-2,TGTGCCAGCAGCCAAGATGAAGTTTCGGGAAACACCATATATTTT,CASSQDEVSGNTIYF
TRBJ1-6,-,-,TRBV27,TGTGCCAGCAGTGGGCGGCAGGGAAACAATTCACCCCTCCACTTT,CASSGRQGNNSPLHF
TRBJ1-1,TRBD1,few,TRBV7-3,TGTGCCAGCAGCTTATGGGGACAGGGTCCGAACACTGAAGCTTTCTTT,CASSLWGQGPNTEAFF
TRBJ2-7,TRBD2,-,TRBV7-2,TGTGCCAGCAGCTTATATGGGGGGGTAGCGGGAACCTACGAGCAGTACTTC,CASSLYGGVAGTYEQYF
TRBJ2-1,TRBD2,-,TRBV7-2,TGTGCCAGCAGCTTCCGCCACGGTATAGCGGGCTTCTTC,CASSFRHGIAGFF
TRBJ2-7,-,-,TRBV27,TGTGCCAGCAGTTTCAATGTAGGAGGTTCCTACGAGCAGTACTTC,CASSFNVGGSYEQYF